This T cell receptor (beta chain) originates from a study of shared clonotypes between healthy human individuals. Deep level was the assay's run setting. Sequencing used immunoSEQ multiplex PCR; TCRdb keeps in-frame clones, though not all of them. The sample consists of about 110,000 clones, around 71% of them appearing once. CDR3 size: 14 residues. The germline CDR1 and CDR2 sequences are LGHNA and YNFKEQ. The chain links TRBV4-2 to TRBJ2-5; the D is unclear. The J call could be wrong; TRBJ2-7 is a better fit for the DNA end. Sequenced: memory CD8+ T cells sorted from blood. The subset was: CD45RO+ cells pooled with CCR7-negative TemRA cells. The clonotype originates from a woman between 25 and 40 years old in good health. The CDR3: CASSQADDVDEQYF. The CDR3 DNA is TGTGCCAGCAGCCAAGCCGACGACGTCGACGAGCAGTACTTC.